Reported below is one T cell receptor (beta chain). The donors were part of the 120-subject validation cohort, which stood apart from the 666-subject first cohort. The ends were cut back, 7 bases at V and 6 bases at J, with 22 bases in the middle. The CDR3 sequence is 14 residues long. The germline V gene has CDR1 GTSNPN and CDR2 SVGIG (reference sequence). These data come from a study of cytomegalovirus exposure and HLA in healthy donors. Using immunoSEQ multiplex PCR, the repertoire was profiled, and TCRdb retains in-frame clones only, with some absent. The table lists roughly 250,000 clones, roughly 89% of them singletons, with roughly 0.4% in the top ten.

The chain is built from TRBV30 and TRBJ2-7, with a possible D match to TRBD2 (6 bases). This TCR was recovered from a woman between 18 and 29 years old in good health and CMV-seronegative. What was sequenced was PBMCs. DNA for the CDR3: TGTGCCTTGGAGCACCAAATCGGGACTCGCGAGCAGTACTTC. It translates to CALEHQIGTREQYF.